A single sample gave rise to the 15 T cell receptor beta chains below, sequenced in a study of prognosis after radiotherapy for stage I lung cancer. Amplification of TCR beta CDR3 from genomic DNA used two-round multiplex PCR. With primers specific to each TRBV and TRBJ gene, the first-round PCR was performed. MiXCR was run by TCRdb on the multiplex PCR reads, yielding one entry per CDR3 protein. Of some 20,000 distinct CDR3 sequences in the sample, roughly 40% were seen once. The specimen was PBMCs, collected before or after stereotactic body radiation therapy (not recorded which). Every receptor here comes from a donor aged 50 or older with non-small cell lung cancer.

Ten or more counts support this clonotype. V is TRBV29-1 and J is TRBJ1-2; possibly TRBD1 for D (6 bases). CDR1 SQVTM and CDR2 ANQGSEA come from the germline V gene. The V gene lost 7 bases and the J gene lost 0 bases, with 9 bases spanning the gap. There are 12 residues in the CDR3. CDR3 nucleotide sequence: TGCAGCGCCGAGGGGGCTAACTATGGCTACACCTTC. Residues: CSAEGANYGYTF.

As regards this clonotype: The junction and the germline gene differ at one end; a read error may be behind it. J is TRBJ2-2 and V is TRBV12-5, with TRBD2 as a possible D gene (6 bases). Germline loops: CDR1 LGHNT, CDR2 FRNRAP. This CDR3 is 14 amino acids long. CDR3 DNA sequence: TGTGCTAGTAGTTTCGGACTATTTACCGGTGAGCTGTTTTTT. It is translated as CASSFGLFTGELFF.

This clonotype showed up many times. The chain carries TRBV30 and TRBJ1-1; D is ambiguous. The V and J ends lost 4 bases and 4 bases respectively, with 16 bases between them. CDR1 GTSNPN and CDR2 SVGIG come from the germline V gene (reference sequence). The CDR3 contains 14 residues. The CDR3 coding sequence is TGTGCCTGGAATAACGGGTTGACGGGCACTGAAGCTTTCTTT. Translated, it gives CAWNNGLTGTEAFF.

As for this clonotype: One junction end disagrees with the germline gene, perhaps due to a read error. This sequence joins TRBV20-1 and TRBJ1-2; a possible D gene is TRBD1 (5 bases). Germline V CDR1 and CDR2: DFQATT, SNEGSKA (reference sequence). The CDR3 consists of 14 residues. CDR3 sequence: CNAKDSRQIYGYTF. CDR3 nucleotide sequence: TGCAATGCTAAAGACAGTCGACAAATCTATGGTTACACCTTC.

In this sample, this clonotype turned up many times. The chain links TRBV20-1 to TRBJ1-5; D call uncertain. This CDR3 is built from 16 residues. The ends were cut back, 5 bases at V and 0 bases at J, with 17 bases in the middle. Looked up from germline, CDR1 is DFQATT and CDR2 is SNEGSKA (reference sequence). CDR3 sequence: CSAEDPGDYSNQPQHF. The DNA for the CDR3 is TGCAGTGCTGAAGACCCAGGAGACTATAGCAATCAGCCCCAGCATTTT.

This clonotype was seen only a few times. The chain recombines TRBV2 with TRBJ2-1, with 9 nucleotides matching TRBD2. Germline V gene data show CDR1 as SNHLY and CDR2 as FYNNEI. The V gene end was trimmed by 2 bases and the J gene end by 5 bases; junction bases not matched to a gene: 7. The CDR3 has 16 residues. The CDR3 DNA follows: TGTGCCAGCAGTGAATTCGGACTAGCGATCGACAATGAGCAGTTCTTC. Encoded protein: CASSEFGLAIDNEQFF. Full variable domain (missing parts from reference TRBV2 and TRBJ2-1): EPEVTQTPSHQVTQMGQEVILRCVPISNHLYFYWYRQILGQKVEFLVSFYNNEISEKSEIFDDQFSVERPDGSNFTLKIRSTKLEDSAMYFCASSEFGLAIDNEQFFGPGTRLTVL.

This clonotype was recorded many times. The genes are TRBV3-1 and TRBJ1-2; 7 bases map to TRBD1. V gave up 3 bases and J gave up 5 bases; unmatched junction bases: 3. The CDR3 spans 13 residues. Germline-derived CDR1 and CDR2 are LGHDT and YNNKEL (reference sequence). DNA of the CDR3: TGTGCCAGCAGCCAGGACAGGATATATGGCTACACCTTC. This codes for CASSQDRIYGYTF.

The chain joins TRBV6-1 to TRBJ1-2; TRBD1 is a possible D gene (5 bases). V was pared by 6 bases and J by 0 bases, with 14 bases between. There are 15 residues in the CDR3. Germline lookup yields CDR1 MNHNS and CDR2 SASEGT. CDR3 loop: CASRGVRDTNYGYTF. CDR3 nucleotides: TGTGCCAGCAGGGGGGTCCGGGATACTAACTATGGCTACACCTTC.

This clonotype was seen more than once but under ten times. A far larger clone is a single base away, which makes a read error likely. V gene TRBV12-3 or TRBV12-4 combines with J gene TRBJ2-6; a possible D gene is TRBD1 (6 bases). The ends were cut back, 4 bases at V and 5 bases at J, with 18 bases in the middle. CDR3 size: 17 residues. The CDR3 loop is CASSYTHRETWANVLTF. CDR3 DNA: TGTGCCAGCAGTTACACCCACAGGGAAACTTGGGCCAACGTCCTGACTTTC.

The rearrangement joins TRBV7-3 to TRBJ2-2; 10 bases align to TRBD2. This CDR3 region has 16 residues. The germline gives CDR1 SGHTA, CDR2 FQGTGA. Trimming took 5 bases from V and 7 from J; bases not matched to a gene: 10. The CDR3 DNA reads TGTGCCAGCAGCCGGACTAGCGGTAGGGTCAACGGGGAGCTGTTTTTT. Encoded protein: CASSRTSGRVNGELFF.

This clonotype was found a few times. The chain couples TRBV2 to TRBJ2-4, with a tentative D call TRBD2 (5 bases). CDR3 length: 16 residues. V was trimmed by 4 bases and J by 8 bases, leaving 21 bases between them. Germline V CDR1 and CDR2: SNHLY, FYNNEI. The CDR3 region is CASSARPPVLGDIQYF. CDR3 bases: TGTGCCAGCAGTGCCCGCCCCCCCGTGTTGGGAGACATTCAGTACTTC.

This clonotype was recorded many times. This rearrangement joins TRBV9 to TRBJ2-3; D not certain. The CDR3 has 14 residues. The ends were cut back, 0 bases at V and 6 bases at J, with 11 bases in the middle. The germline V gene has CDR1 SGDLS and CDR2 YYNGEE. CDR3 protein: CASSVADPGDTQYF. DNA of the CDR3: TGTGCCAGCAGCGTAGCCGACCCCGGGGATACGCAGTATTTT.

The chain couples TRBV6-6 to TRBJ1-3; D gene unclear. This CDR3 spans 19 amino acids. V was clipped by 0 bases and J by 2 bases, with 20 bases between them. The germline V gene has CDR1 MNHNY and CDR2 SVGAGI (reference sequence). The CDR3 sequence is CASSYSRPSSLGPGNTIYF. As DNA, the CDR3 is TGTGCCAGCAGTTACTCGAGACCCTCCTCCCTTGGCCCTGGAAACACCATATATTTT.

This clonotype was observed many times. The chain carries TRBV7-6 and TRBJ2-7; unclear D gene. Trimming cost V 5 bases and J 7 bases, with 12 bases left between them. Germline V gene lookup returns CDR1 SGHVS and CDR2 FNYEAQ. This CDR3 spans 12 amino acids. DNA for the CDR3: TGTGCCAGCAGCCCCCCCCTGGGGGAGCAGTACTTC. It specifies CASSPPLGEQYF.

This clonotype was picked up one time. The CDR3 DNA sequence: TGTGCCAGCGCTTCAAGCTCCTACAATGAGCAGTTCTTC. Residues: CASASSSYNEQFF. The chain combines TRBV6-2 or TRBV6-3 with TRBJ2-1; unclear D gene. The CDR3 runs 13 residues. V lost 8 bases, J lost 0 bases, and 8 bases lay in between. Germline assignment: CDR1 MNHEY and CDR2 SVGEGT.